This TCR beta chain was observed in a study of T cell changes during pregnancy in multiple sclerosis. There are 14 residues in the CDR3. Germline trimming cut 4 bases from V and 9 bases from J; bases unmatched to any gene: 9. The germline V gene encodes CDR1 SGHRS and CDR2 YFSETQ. The protocol was immunoSEQ multiplex PCR, while the TCRdb copy is restricted to in-frame clones and leaves out a portion. The top ten hold 0.43% of the sample, which has approximately 30,000 clones, 85% to 95% seen once. The sample was CD4+ T cells from peripheral blood mononuclear cells, taken after pregnancy. The J gene is TRBJ2-1, the V gene TRBV5-1; 8 bases align to TRBD1. This receptor was identified in a female donor with multiple sclerosis, enrolled in a pregnancy study. The CDR3 reads CASSELSGGGEQFF. In DNA, the CDR3 is TGCGCCAGCAGCGAGTTGTCAGGGGGCGGTGAGCAGTTCTTC.